These 32 T cell receptor beta chains came from one sample sequenced in a study of regulatory T cells in long-lasting Graves disease. Noted time point: newly diagnosed GD, antithyroid drugs for less than 3 months. TCR sequences were obtained from RNA taken from PBMCs. Building the TCR beta libraries relied on iRepertoire HTBI primers, and CDR3 regions underwent Arm-PCR. A single record per CDR3 protein comes from TCRdb applying MiXCR to the multiplex PCR reads. The table includes 200,000 to 250,000 distinct CDR3 sequences, about 18% detected once. Sequences were derived from peripheral blood mononuclear cells (PBMCs), sampled at new diagnosis, from a patient treated with antithyroid drugs. The receptors were sampled from a female donor with Graves disease.

This clonotype was detected many times. J is TRBJ2-7 and V is TRBV3-1; the D gene is possibly TRBD2 (5 bases). This CDR3 comprises 13 residues. Germline V gene lookup returns CDR1 LGHDT and CDR2 YNNKEL (reference sequence). Trimming pared 1 base from V and 5 bases from J, leaving 9 bases between. The chain's CDR3 is CASSQVLRDEQYF. The CDR3 nucleotides read TGTGCCAGCAGCCAAGTTTTGAGGGACGAGCAGTACTTC.

Of note for this clonotype: Its ends do not fully match the called genes, so a read error is possible. The chain joins TRBV28 to TRBJ2-7; 7 nucleotides agree with TRBD1. The CDR3 runs to 12 residues. Germline V lookup: CDR1 MDHEN, CDR2 SYDVKM. CDR3 nucleotide sequence: TGTGCCAGCAGAGACTATGGGACAGTCCTCTTCTTC. This translates into CASRDYGTVLFF.

This clonotype was detected ten times or more. V usage is TRBV20-1 and J usage is TRBJ2-7, with TRBD2 identical over 8 bases. This CDR3 has 13 residues. Germline loops: CDR1 DFQATT, CDR2 SNEGSKA (reference sequence). V shed 3 bases and J 4 bases; nucleotides not matched to a gene: 5. The CDR3 is CSASGRADYEQYF. Written as DNA, the CDR3 is TGCAGTGCTAGCGGGAGGGCCGATTACGAGCAGTACTTC.

The rearrangement joins TRBV12-3 or TRBV12-4 to TRBJ1-2; 7 bases are a match to TRBD1. V dropped 5 bases and J dropped 8; count of bases not matched to a gene: 5. The CDR3 extends over 12 amino acids. CDR3 sequence reads: CASSDTGEGYTF. CDR3 sequence (DNA): TGTGCCAGCAGTGATACAGGGGAGGGCTACACCTTC.

There are many counts of this clonotype. In this CDR3 the conserved last residue, phenylalanine or tryptophan, is missing, so a read error is likely. The genes are TRBV11-3 and TRBJ2-7; 7 nucleotides match TRBD1. Germline values: CDR1 SGHNT, CDR2 YENEEA. The junction had 6 bases not matched to a gene; V was cut back by 5 bases and J by 5 bases. This CDR3 has 13 residues. This CDR3 reads CASSGTARHEQYL. DNA of the CDR3: TGTGCCAGCAGCGGGACAGCACGGCACGAGCAGTACCTC.

This clonotype came up a few times. Compared with germline, one end of the junction differs, possibly owing to a read error. The rearrangement uses TRBV5-4 and TRBJ2-1, with D perhaps matching TRBD2 (6 bases). This CDR3 spans 13 amino acids. Germline V gives CDR1 SGHNT, CDR2 YYREEE (reference sequence). The CDR3 reads CASGLDYYNEQFF. The CDR3 bases are TGTGCCAGCGGCTTGGACTATTACAATGAGCAGTTCTTC. The complete variable domain, with remaining parts taken from reference TRBV5-4 and TRBJ2-1, reads ETGVTQSPTHLIKTRGQQVTLRCSSQSGHNTVSWYQQALGQGPQFIFQYYREEENGRGNFPPRFSGLQFPNYSSELNVNALELDDSALYLCASGLDYYNEQFFGPGTRLTVL.

V usage is TRBV30 and J usage is TRBJ2-1; TRBD2 is a possible D gene (6 bases). The CDR3 spans 14 residues. Germline V gives CDR1 GTSNPN, CDR2 SVGIG (reference sequence). Trimming shortened V by 1 base and J by 3 bases, and 10 bases separated the two germline ends. CDR3 bases: TGTGCCTGGAGTGGACTAGGGAACTACAATGAGCAGTTCTTC. Its protein is CAWSGLGNYNEQFF.

V and J are TRBV2 and TRBJ2-7, with D tentatively TRBD2 (6 bases). The ends were cut back, 0 bases at V and 4 bases at J, with 13 bases in the middle. Germline V gene sequence: CDR1 SNHLY, CDR2 FYNNEI. The CDR3 runs 15 residues. Written as DNA, the CDR3 is TGTGCCAGCAGTGAAGCATGGAGGGGCGGGTACGAGCAGTACTTC. Encoded protein: CASSEAWRGGYEQYF. Drawing the rest from reference TRBV2 and TRBJ2-7, the complete variable domain is EPEVTQTPSHQVTQMGQEVILRCVPISNHLYFYWYRQILGQKVEFLVSFYNNEISEKSEIFDDQFSVERPDGSNFTLKIRSTKLEDSAMYFCASSEAWRGGYEQYFGPGTRLTVT.

This clonotype was counted many times. The gene calls are TRBV9 and TRBJ2-2, with 10 bases lining up with TRBD2. CDR1 and CDR2 from the germline V gene are SGDLS and YYNGEE. The V and J ends lost 0 bases and 4 bases, in that order; junction bases with no gene match: 0. The CDR3 length is 15 residues. CDR3 sequence reads: CASSVVAGGTGELFF. The CDR3 bases are TGTGCCAGCAGCGTAGTAGCGGGAGGCACCGGGGAGCTGTTTTTT.

This clonotype was detected ten times or more. CDR3 sequence (DNA): TGTGCCAGCAGCCAAGAGTGGCCAGCCTTCACCGGGGAGCTGTTTTTT. It encodes CASSQEWPAFTGELFF. The chain couples TRBV14 to TRBJ2-2; no firm D call. The CDR3 extends over 16 amino acids. V gave up 0 bases and J gave up 4 bases, with 12 bases separating them. Germline loops: CDR1 SGHDN, CDR2 FVKESK. Filled out from reference TRBV14 and TRBJ2-2, the complete variable domain reads EAGVTQFPSHSVIEKGQTVTLRCDPISGHDNLYWYRRVMGKEIKFLLHFVKESKQDESGMPNNRFLAERTGGTYSTLKVQPAELEDSGVYFCASSQEWPAFTGELFFGEGSRLTVL.

The V gene is TRBV2, the J gene TRBJ1-2, with TRBD1 matching over 7 bases. The V gene end was trimmed by 6 bases and the J gene end by 1 base; junction bases not matched to a gene: 11. This CDR3 region has 16 residues. Germline values: CDR1 SNHLY, CDR2 FYNNEI. The CDR3 spells CASRGRDSEINYGYTF. The DNA of the CDR3 is TGTGCCAGCAGGGGAAGGGACAGCGAAATTAACTATGGCTACACCTTC.

This clonotype was seen many times. The rearrangement links TRBV2 to TRBJ2-1, with D tentatively TRBD1 or TRBD2 (5 bases each). CDR1 is SNHLY, CDR2 FYNNEI, per germline. The CDR3 runs 15 residues. The V and J ends lost 2 bases and 9 bases respectively, with 17 bases between them. For the CDR3, the DNA is TGTGCCAGCAGTGAACGAGGGGCTAGTTTGGGTGAGCAGTTCTTC. This sequence encodes CASSERGASLGEQFF. The whole variable domain, remainder taken from reference TRBV2 and TRBJ2-1, is EPEVTQTPSHQVTQMGQEVILRCVPISNHLYFYWYRQILGQKVEFLVSFYNNEISEKSEIFDDQFSVERPDGSNFTLKIRSTKLEDSAMYFCASSERGASLGEQFFGPGTRLTVL.

Notes on this clonotype: This likely reflects a read error, since a far larger clone is one base away. J is TRBJ1-1 and V is TRBV6-9; 8 nucleotides match TRBD1. The CDR3 spans 14 residues. The germline CDR1 and CDR2 sequences are MNHGY and SVAAGI. The CDR3 coding sequence is TGTGCCCGCAGTTACAAAGGGACAGGCGGCCAGGCTTTCTTT. It is translated as CARSYKGTGGQAFF.

The chain employs TRBV5-8 and TRBJ2-2; no definite D call. CDR3 length equals 14 residues. The V end was cut by 5 bases, the J end by 5 bases, with 13 bases between. Looked up from germline, CDR1 is SGHTS and CDR2 is YDEGEE. The CDR3 reads CASRPRVATGELFF. CDR3 in DNA: TGTGCCAGCAGGCCCCGGGTCGCTACCGGGGAGCTGTTTTTT.

The table lists this clonotype with many counts. The chain carries TRBV12-3 or TRBV12-4 and TRBJ1-1, with D perhaps TRBD1 (6 bases). CDR3 length: 14 amino acids. V lost 6 bases and J 6 bases, leaving 17 bases between the germline ends. CDR3: CASSLSYRESEAFF. As DNA, the CDR3 is TGTGCCAGCAGCCTTTCCTACAGGGAATCTGAAGCTTTCTTT.

This clonotype has more than one count but fewer than ten. This chain joins TRBV7-9 and TRBJ2-7; 8 bases agree with TRBD1. CDR3 length equals 15 residues. Germline CDR1 SEHNR, CDR2 FQNEAQ (reference sequence). The V segment lost 1 base and the J segment 2 bases; nucleotides outside the gene matches: 4. The chain's CDR3 is CASSLGGQGTYEQYF. The CDR3 DNA sequence: TGTGCCAGCAGCTTAGGCGGACAGGGCACCTACGAGCAGTACTTC.

There are many counts of this clonotype. The chain couples TRBV28 to TRBJ2-2, with 12 bases lining up with TRBD1. The CDR3 is 16 residues long. J lost 5 bases, V lost 6 bases, and 7 bases had no gene match. Germline V gene lookup returns CDR1 MDHEN and CDR2 SYDVKM. Written as DNA, the CDR3 is TGTGCCAGCAGAGGGGACAGGGGGCGCGGGACCGGGGAGCTGTTTTTT. Its protein is CASRGDRGRGTGELFF.

This clonotype was picked up many times. CDR3 protein: CASSLAPPGWGGTLQETQYF. CDR3 nucleotides: TGTGCCAGCAGCTTAGCCCCCCCGGGCTGGGGGGGAACACTTCAAGAGACCCAGTACTTC. The chain couples TRBV7-2 to TRBJ2-5; 7 nucleotides align to TRBD2. The germline V gene encodes CDR1 SGHTA and CDR2 FQGNSA. This CDR3 contains 20 residues. V was pared by 0 bases and J by 2 bases, with 18 bases of the junction left unmatched.

The rearrangement joins TRBV15 to TRBJ2-1; 7 bases fit TRBD2. With 9 bases clipped from V and 0 bases from J, the junction kept 8 bases outside the gene matches. This CDR3 contains 15 residues. Germline V gene sequence: CDR1 LNHNV, CDR2 YYDKDF (reference sequence). Here the CDR3 reads CATGRGGSSYNEQFF. CDR3 DNA sequence: TGTGCCACTGGGAGGGGCGGGAGCTCCTACAATGAGCAGTTCTTC.

This clonotype was found a few times. J is TRBJ2-7 and V is TRBV27, with D maybe TRBD1 (5 bases). The CDR3 extends over 12 amino acids. Germline V gene sequence: CDR1 MNHEY, CDR2 SMNVEV (reference sequence). Trimming stripped 5 bases from V and 4 bases from J, with 9 bases between. The DNA of the CDR3 is TGTGCCAGCAGTGCAACAGGATACGAGCAGTACTTC. Translating gives CASSATGYEQYF.

This chain uses TRBV6-1 with TRBJ2-2, with 11 bases matching TRBD2. The CDR3 is 15 amino acids. CDR1 MNHNS and CDR2 SASEGT come from the germline V gene. Trimming at V came to 8 bases and at J to 3 bases, leaving 5 bases not matched to a gene. In DNA, the CDR3 is TGTGCCAGCGGACCGGGACTAGCGGACACCGGGGAGCTGTTTTTT. Protein: CASGPGLADTGELFF.

This clonotype appeared many times. The chain couples TRBV18 to TRBJ1-2, with D possibly TRBD1 on 6 matching bases. Trimming pared 4 bases from V and 0 bases from J, leaving 12 bases between. Looked up from germline, CDR1 is KGHSH and CDR2 is LQKENI. The CDR3 runs to 15 residues. For the CDR3, the DNA is TGTGCCAGCTCACTCCAGGGGAACCCTAACTATGGCTACACCTTC. Its protein is CASSLQGNPNYGYTF.

This clonotype has a count of ten or more. V usage is TRBV18 and J usage is TRBJ2-7; TRBD1 might be the D (6 bases). Between the trimmed V and J ends, which lost 3 bases and 4 bases, there was a span of 13 bases. Germline lookup yields CDR1 KGHSH and CDR2 LQKENI. CDR3 length equals 14 residues. CDR3 residues: CASSPRFQGYEQYF. The CDR3 DNA sequence: TGTGCCAGCTCACCCCGATTCCAGGGGTACGAGCAGTACTTC.

This clonotype was observed at least ten times. The chain uses TRBV3-1 and TRBJ2-5; weak D call: TRBD1 (5 bases). This CDR3 region has 16 residues. Deletions cut 1 base from V and 2 bases from J, with 14 bases between. Per the germline V gene, CDR1 is LGHDT and CDR2 is YNNKEL (reference sequence). The CDR3 sequence: CASSQVSDSRQETQYF. The CDR3 DNA is TGTGCCAGCAGCCAAGTATCTGACAGCCGGCAAGAGACCCAGTACTTC.

Many counts were recorded for this clonotype. This rearrangement joins TRBV12-3 or TRBV12-4 to TRBJ1-5; D uncertain. V lost 6 bases and J lost 3, with 9 bases in between. The CDR3 consists of 13 residues. The CDR3 reads CASRGDFNQPQHF. CDR3 in DNA: TGTGCCAGCAGGGGTGACTTCAATCAGCCCCAGCATTTT.

On this clonotype: The conserved phenylalanine or tryptophan normally closing the CDR3 is absent here, so this likely arose from a read error. The rearrangement uses TRBV11-2 and TRBJ1-2; 7 bases map to TRBD1. J lost 4 bases, V lost 0 bases, and 11 bases had no gene match. CDR3 length equals 17 residues. The germline gives CDR1 SGHAT, CDR2 FQNNGV. The DNA of the CDR3 is TGTGCCAGCAGCTTAGATCGACTAGGGGGACAGAGCTATGGCTACACCTTG. As protein: CASSLDRLGGQSYGYTL.

The chain carries TRBV12-5 and TRBJ2-1, with D possibly being TRBD1 or TRBD2 (5 bases each). Per germline, CDR1 LGHNT and CDR2 FRNRAP. This CDR3 spans 11 amino acids. V lost 3 bases and J 13 bases, leaving 10 bases between the germline ends. The CDR3 is CASGFRGTQFF. Written as DNA, the CDR3 is TGTGCTAGTGGTTTCCGGGGCACACAGTTCTTC.

V and J are TRBV6-1 and TRBJ2-4; D call uncertain. V lost 6 bases and J 6 bases, leaving 9 bases between the germline ends. This CDR3 has 12 amino acids. Germline loops: CDR1 MNHNS, CDR2 SASEGT. CDR3 in amino acids: CASSSGRNIQYF. DNA for the CDR3: TGTGCCAGCAGCTCCGGGCGAAACATTCAGTACTTC.

The rearrangement uses TRBV2 and TRBJ2-1; perhaps TRBD2 as D (6 bases). This CDR3 has 14 residues. Germline loops: CDR1 SNHLY, CDR2 FYNNEI. Trimming pared 6 bases from V and 9 bases from J, leaving 18 bases between. The CDR3 is CASRDWVGSGEQFF. The CDR3 bases are TGTGCCAGCAGAGACTGGGTCGGGAGCGGTGAGCAGTTCTTC.

A note on this clonotype: The junction departs from the called germline gene at one end, perhaps through a read error. The chain employs TRBV3-1 and TRBJ2-2; TRBD2 aligns across 13 bases. CDR1 and CDR2 (germline): LGHDT, YNNKEL (reference sequence). This CDR3 spans 17 amino acids. The CDR3 protein is CASNQLAGGPGGGELFF. CDR3 in DNA: TGTGCCAGCAACCAACTAGCGGGAGGGCCTGGTGGCGGGGAGCTGTTTTTT.

This clonotype was seen ten or more times. This chain connects TRBV6-1 to TRBJ2-3; no definite D call. Germline loops: CDR1 MNHNS, CDR2 SASEGT. Trimming removed 8 bases from V and 2 bases from J, with 11 bases in between. The CDR3 totals 13 residues. The CDR3 DNA is TGTGCCAGCCCCGACGGAGTCACAGATACGCAGTATTTT. Amino acids: CASPDGVTDTQYF.

Many counts were recorded for this clonotype. The V gene is TRBV28, the J gene TRBJ2-5; 8 bases are shared with TRBD1. Germline V CDR1 and CDR2: MDHEN, SYDVKM. CDR3 size: 15 residues. V gave up 5 bases and J gave up 2 bases; unmatched junction bases: 7. Written as DNA, the CDR3 is TGTGCCAGCAGTCTCTCCGGACAGGGACAAGAGACCCAGTACTTC. It specifies CASSLSGQGQETQYF.